The rows below give T cell receptor beta chains drawn from one sample of a study of blood T cell repertoires in COVID-19. The data were produced by immunoSEQ multiplex PCR, yet TCRdb's version contains in-frame clones alone and is incomplete. The top ten clones hold around 9.5% of a sample with around 200,000 clones, roughly 84% of them seen once. Material: peripheral blood. These receptors came from a woman of 80 years or more with acute or convalescent COVID-19. Each CDR3 is given with its conserved first and last residue. A D gene is named only where the DNA matches it firmly. Only some rows state a clone size, as once, few, many or a class for expanded clones.

J gene	clone size	D gene	V gene	CDR3 DNA	CDR3 protein
TRBJ2-1	.	TRBD2	TRBV5-1	TGCGCCAGCAGCTTGGGTGAGGGAGGGCCCTACAATGAGCAGTTCTTC	CASSLGEGGPYNEQFF
TRBJ2-3	.	TRBD2	TRBV27	TGTGCCAGCAGTGGGACTAGCGGGTGGTTCGGGGATACGCAGTATTTT	CASSGTSGWFGDTQYF
TRBJ1-1	.	TRBD1	TRBV9	TGTGCCAGCAGCCGAGGGACAGGGGGTTTGAACACTGAAGCTTTCTTT	CASSRGTGGLNTEAFF
TRBJ1-3	.	.	TRBV7-2	TGTGCCAGCAGCTGGCAGGGTGCTGGAAACACCATATATTTT	CASSWQGAGNTIYF
TRBJ1-1	.	.	TRBV6-5	TGTGCCAGCAGTTATCAGGGGAACACTGAAGCTTTCTTT	CASSYQGNTEAFF
TRBJ1-1	.	.	TRBV3-1/TRBV3-2	TGTGCCAGCAGCCAAGGGGCAGCGAACACTGAAGCTTTCTTT	CASSQGAANTEAFF
TRBJ2-2	.	TRBD2	TRBV24-1	TGTGCCACCAGTGATGCGAGCGGGACGAACACCGGGGAGCTGTTTTTT	CATSDASGTNTGELFF
TRBJ1-5	.	TRBD1	TRBV10-3	TGTGCCATCAGTGGGACAGGGGGCGGTAATCAGCCCCAGCATTTT	CAISGTGGGNQPQHF
TRBJ1-6	once	TRBD1	TRBV4-1	TGCGCCAGCAGCCAAGATGCATCAGGGGGAGGTTATTCACCCCTCCACTTT	CASSQDASGGGYSPLHF
TRBJ1-6	.	.	TRBV4-3	TGCGCCAGCAGCCAAGATTGGGGGGGATACTCCTATAATTCACCCCTCCACTTT	CASSQDWGGYSYNSPLHF
TRBJ2-5	.	TRBD1	TRBV5-8	TGTGCCAGCAGCTTGGGGAGGTCCAAGGGACAGCGGGAGACCCAGTACTTC	CASSLGRSKGQRETQYF
TRBJ1-4	.	.	TRBV19	TGTGCCACACTCGACCAGGGGAGGGGAAATGAAAAACTGTTTTTT	CATLDQGRGNEKLFF
TRBJ2-7	.	.	TRBV21-1	TGTGCCAGCAGCAAAGAGGTAGCGGGGAACGGGGGCGAGCAGTACTTC	CASSKEVAGNGGEQYF
TRBJ2-1	.	TRBD2	TRBV5-1	TGCGCCAGCAGCTTCCTAGCGGTTAGCTCCTACAATGAGCAGTTCTTC	CASSFLAVSSYNEQFF
TRBJ1-5	.	TRBD1	TRBV5-1	TGCGCCAGCAGCCCGACCGGACAGGGCTCTAATCAGCCCCAGCATTTT	CASSPTGQGSNQPQHF
TRBJ2-5	.	TRBD2	TRBV5-6	TGTGCCAGCAGACCGACTAGCGGGGAATACCAAGAGACCCAGTACTTC	CASRPTSGEYQETQYF